This T cell receptor beta chain was documented in a study of OX40 agonist ivuxolimab in advanced cancers. Overall study context: Patients in dose escalation had liver, melanoma, kidney or head and neck cancers.

Clones were sequenced by immunoSEQ multiplex PCR, and TCRdb holds only the in-frame ones, with some missing. Here the sample spans approximately 100,000 clones, around 90% being singletons. Trimming stripped 3 bases from V and 10 bases from J, with 21 bases between. CDR1 is SGHTA, CDR2 FQGNSA, per germline. The CDR3 is 15 amino acids. The source material was CD4+ or CD8+ T cells sorted from blood, sampled in a trial of the OX40 agonist ivuxolimab. The chain is built from TRBV7-2 and TRBJ1-2; no reliable D call. This TCR was recovered from an adult with an advanced solid tumor such as melanoma, head and neck, liver or kidney cancer. As DNA, the CDR3 is TGTGCCAGCAGCTTTAAACCCCCTCCGGGCGTGGTCTACACCTTC. Translating it yields CASSFKPPPGVVYTF.